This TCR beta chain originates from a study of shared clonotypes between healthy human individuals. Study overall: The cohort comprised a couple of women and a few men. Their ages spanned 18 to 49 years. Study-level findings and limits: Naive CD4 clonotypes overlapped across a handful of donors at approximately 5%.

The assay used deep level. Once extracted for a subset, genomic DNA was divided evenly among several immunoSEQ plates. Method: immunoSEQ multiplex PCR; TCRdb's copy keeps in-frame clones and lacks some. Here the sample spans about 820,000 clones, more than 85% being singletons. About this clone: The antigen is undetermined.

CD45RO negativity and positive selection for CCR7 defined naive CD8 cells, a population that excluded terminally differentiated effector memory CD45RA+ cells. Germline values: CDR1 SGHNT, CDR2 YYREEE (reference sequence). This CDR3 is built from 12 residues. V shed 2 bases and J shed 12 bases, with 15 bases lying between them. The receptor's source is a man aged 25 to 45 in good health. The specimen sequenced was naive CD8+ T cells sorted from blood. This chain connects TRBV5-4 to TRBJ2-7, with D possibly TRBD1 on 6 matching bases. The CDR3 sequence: CASSFSGESPYF. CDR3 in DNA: TGTGCCAGCAGCTTTTCAGGGGAATCTCCGTACTTC.